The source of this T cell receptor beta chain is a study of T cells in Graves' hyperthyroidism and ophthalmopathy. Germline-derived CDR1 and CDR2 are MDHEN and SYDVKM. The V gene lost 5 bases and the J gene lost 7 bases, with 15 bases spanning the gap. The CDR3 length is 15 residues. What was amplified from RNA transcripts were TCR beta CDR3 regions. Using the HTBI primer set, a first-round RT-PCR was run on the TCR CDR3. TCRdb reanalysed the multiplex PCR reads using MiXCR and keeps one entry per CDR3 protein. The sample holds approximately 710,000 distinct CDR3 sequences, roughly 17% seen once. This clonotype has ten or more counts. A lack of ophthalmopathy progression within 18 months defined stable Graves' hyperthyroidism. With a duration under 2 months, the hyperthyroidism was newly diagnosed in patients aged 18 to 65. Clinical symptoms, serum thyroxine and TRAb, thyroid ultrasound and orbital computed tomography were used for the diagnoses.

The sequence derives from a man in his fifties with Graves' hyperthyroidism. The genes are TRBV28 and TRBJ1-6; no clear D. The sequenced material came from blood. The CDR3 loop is CASSLLSGSNSPLHF. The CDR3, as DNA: TGTGCCAGCAGTCTTCTGAGTGGTAGCAATTCACCCCTCCACTTT.